This T cell receptor beta chain was profiled in a study of identical twins. As to this clonotype: As yet, its antigen is unknown.

TCRdb re-derived calls from the 5' RACE reads in MiXCR, one entry per CDR3 protein. The sample carries 250,000 to 350,000 distinct CDR3 sequences, 8% to 9% recorded once. Study-level points and caveats: Beta out-of-frame sequences showed weaker excess twin sharing. Researchers caution that invariant MAIT and iNKT cells could partly confound zero-insertion analyses.

Germline values: CDR1 MNHEY, CDR2 SVGAGI. The V and J ends lost 7 bases and 8 bases, in that order; junction bases with no gene match: 5. The CDR3 covers 12 residues. The same sample was also studied in work on yellow fever vaccine responses in identical twins.

This TCR was sampled from a woman aged 18 to 35 in good health. Sequencing was done on a sample of memory (CD45RO+) T cells sorted from blood. The chain couples TRBV6-5 to TRBJ1-2; TRBD1 agrees at 9 bases. The CDR3 reads CASTGQGWGYTF. CDR3 DNA: TGTGCCAGCACCGGACAGGGGTGGGGCTACACCTTC.